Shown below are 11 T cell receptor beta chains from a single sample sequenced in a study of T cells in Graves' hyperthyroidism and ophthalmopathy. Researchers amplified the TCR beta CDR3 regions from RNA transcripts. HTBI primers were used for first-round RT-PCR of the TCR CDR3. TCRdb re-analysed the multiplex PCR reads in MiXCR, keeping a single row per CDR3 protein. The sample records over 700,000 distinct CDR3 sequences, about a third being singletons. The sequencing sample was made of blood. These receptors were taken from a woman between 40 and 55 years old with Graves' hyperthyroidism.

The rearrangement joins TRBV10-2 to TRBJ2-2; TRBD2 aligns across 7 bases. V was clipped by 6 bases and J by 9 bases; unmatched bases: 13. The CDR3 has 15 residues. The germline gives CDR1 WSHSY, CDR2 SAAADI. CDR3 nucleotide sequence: TGCGCCAGCAGCCAAGATGCGGGAGCTGGAAGGGAGCTGTTTTTT. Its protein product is CASSQDAGAGRELFF.

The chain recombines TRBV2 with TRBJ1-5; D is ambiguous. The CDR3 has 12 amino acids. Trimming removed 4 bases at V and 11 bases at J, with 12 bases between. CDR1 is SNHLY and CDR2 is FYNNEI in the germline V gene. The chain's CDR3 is CASSAISETQHF. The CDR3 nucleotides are TGTGCCAGCAGTGCGATCAGTGAGACCCAGCATTTT.

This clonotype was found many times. The CDR3 sequence: CASSIAGYEQYF. The CDR3 region has the DNA TGTGCCAGTAGTATAGCCGGATACGAGCAGTACTTC. The chain links TRBV19 to TRBJ2-7; no definite D call. V was cut by 1 base and J by 4 bases, with 5 bases left in between. Germline CDR1 and CDR2: LNHDA and SQIVND (reference sequence). CDR3 size: 12 residues.

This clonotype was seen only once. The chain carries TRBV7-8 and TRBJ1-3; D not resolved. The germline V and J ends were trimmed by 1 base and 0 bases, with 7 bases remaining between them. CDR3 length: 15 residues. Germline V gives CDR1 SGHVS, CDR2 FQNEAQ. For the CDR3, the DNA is TGTGCCAGCAGCTTAGATTGGAACTCTGGAAACACCATATATTTT. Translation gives CASSLDWNSGNTIYF. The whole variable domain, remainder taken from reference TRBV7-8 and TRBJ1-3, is GAGVSQSPRYKVAKRGQDVALRCDPISGHVSLFWYQQALGQGPEFLTYFQNEAQLDKSGLPSDRFFAERPEGSVSTLKIQRTQQEDSAVYLCASSLDWNSGNTIYFGEGSWLTVV.

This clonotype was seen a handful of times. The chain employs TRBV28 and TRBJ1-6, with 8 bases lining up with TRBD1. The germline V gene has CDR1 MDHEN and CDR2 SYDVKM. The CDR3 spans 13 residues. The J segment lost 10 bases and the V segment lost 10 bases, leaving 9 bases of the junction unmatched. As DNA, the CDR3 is TGTGCCACCACGACAGGGGAGGACTCACCCCTCCACTTT. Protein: CATTTGEDSPLHF.

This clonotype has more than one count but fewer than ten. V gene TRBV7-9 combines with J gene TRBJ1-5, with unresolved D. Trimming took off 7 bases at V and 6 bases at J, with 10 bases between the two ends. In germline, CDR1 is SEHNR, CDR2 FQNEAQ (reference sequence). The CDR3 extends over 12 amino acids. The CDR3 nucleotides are TGTGCCAGCACCACGTCCGGTCAGCCCCAGCATTTT. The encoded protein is CASTTSGQPQHF.

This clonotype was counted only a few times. Written as DNA, the CDR3 is TGCAGTGCTAGTCGGGGGGGCGTATATGAAAAACTGTTTTTT. This encodes CSASRGGVYEKLFF. The gene calls are TRBV20-1 and TRBJ1-4; D is possibly TRBD1 (6 bases). V lost 3 bases and J lost 6, with 14 bases in between. The CDR3 has 14 amino acids. In germline, CDR1 is DFQATT, CDR2 SNEGSKA (reference sequence).

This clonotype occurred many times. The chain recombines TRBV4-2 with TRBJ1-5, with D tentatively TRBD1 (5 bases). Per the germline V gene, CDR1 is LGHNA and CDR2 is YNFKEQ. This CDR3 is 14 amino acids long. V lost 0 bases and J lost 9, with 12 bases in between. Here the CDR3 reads CASSQEGREWPQHF. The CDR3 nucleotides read TGTGCCAGCAGCCAAGAGGGCAGGGAGTGGCCCCAGCATTTT.

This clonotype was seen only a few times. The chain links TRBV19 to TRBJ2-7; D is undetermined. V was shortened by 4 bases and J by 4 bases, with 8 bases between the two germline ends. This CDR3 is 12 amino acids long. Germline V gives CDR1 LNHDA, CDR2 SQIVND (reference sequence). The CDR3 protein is CASSTPGYEQYF. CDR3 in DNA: TGTGCCAGTAGTACCCCCGGTTACGAGCAGTACTTC.

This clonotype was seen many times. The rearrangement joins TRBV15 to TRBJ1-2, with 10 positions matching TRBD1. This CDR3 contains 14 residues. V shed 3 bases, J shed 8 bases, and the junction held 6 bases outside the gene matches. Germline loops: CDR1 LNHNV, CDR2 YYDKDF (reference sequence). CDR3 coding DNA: TGTGCCACCAGCAGCACGACAGGGGGCGCGGGCTACACCTTC. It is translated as CATSSTTGGAGYTF.

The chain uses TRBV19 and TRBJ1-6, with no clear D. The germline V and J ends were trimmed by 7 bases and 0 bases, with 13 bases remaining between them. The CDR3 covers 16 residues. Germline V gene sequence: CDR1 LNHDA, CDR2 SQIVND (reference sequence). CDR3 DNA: TGTGCCAGTACCTATGACGGGAGCTCCTATAATTCACCCCTCCACTTT. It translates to CASTYDGSSYNSPLHF.